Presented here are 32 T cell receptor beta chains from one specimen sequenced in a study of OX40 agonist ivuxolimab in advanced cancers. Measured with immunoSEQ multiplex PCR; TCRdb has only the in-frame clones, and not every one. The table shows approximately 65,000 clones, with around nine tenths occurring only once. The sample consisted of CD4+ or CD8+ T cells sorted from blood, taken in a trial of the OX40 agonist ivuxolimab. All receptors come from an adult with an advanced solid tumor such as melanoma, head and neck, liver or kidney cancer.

This CDR3 is CASSLVPDSGNTIYF. The CDR3, as DNA: TGTGCCAGCAGCTTAGTTCCGGACTCTGGAAACACCATATATTTT. The chain links TRBV7-8 to TRBJ1-3; D unresolved. The V end lost 1 base, the J end lost 0 bases, and 7 bases lay between the germline ends. This CDR3 is built from 15 residues. Germline assignment: CDR1 SGHVS and CDR2 FQNEAQ. Full variable domain (outside the CDR3, taken from reference TRBV7-8 and TRBJ1-3): GAGVSQSPRYKVAKRGQDVALRCDPISGHVSLFWYQQALGQGPEFLTYFQNEAQLDKSGLPSDRFFAERPEGSVSTLKIQRTQQEDSAVYLCASSLVPDSGNTIYFGEGSWLTVV.

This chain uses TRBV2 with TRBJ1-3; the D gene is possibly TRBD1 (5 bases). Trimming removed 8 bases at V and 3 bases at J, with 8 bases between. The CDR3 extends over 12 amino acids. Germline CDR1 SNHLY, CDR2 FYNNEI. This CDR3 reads CASGGYGNTIYF. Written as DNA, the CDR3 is TGTGCCAGCGGGGGTTATGGAAACACCATATATTTT.

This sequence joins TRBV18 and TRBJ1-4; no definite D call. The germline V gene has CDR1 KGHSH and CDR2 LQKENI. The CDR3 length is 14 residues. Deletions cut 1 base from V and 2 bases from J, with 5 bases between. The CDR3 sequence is CASSPRYTNEKLFF. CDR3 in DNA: TGTGCCAGCTCACCACGGTATACTAATGAAAAACTGTTTTTT.

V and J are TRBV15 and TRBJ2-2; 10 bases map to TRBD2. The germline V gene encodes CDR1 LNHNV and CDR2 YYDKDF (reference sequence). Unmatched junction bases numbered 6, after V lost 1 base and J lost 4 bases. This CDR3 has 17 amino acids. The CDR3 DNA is TGTGCCACCAGCAGAGGGGGAGCGGGGGGGGGCACCGGGGAGCTGTTTTTT. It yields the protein CATSRGGAGGGTGELFF.

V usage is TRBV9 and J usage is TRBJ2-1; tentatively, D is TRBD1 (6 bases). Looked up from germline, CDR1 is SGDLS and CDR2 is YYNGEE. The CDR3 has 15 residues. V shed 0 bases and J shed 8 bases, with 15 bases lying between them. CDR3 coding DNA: TGTGCCAGCAGCGTAGCAGCAGGGGCTTTTGATGAGCAGTTCTTC. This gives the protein CASSVAAGAFDEQFF.

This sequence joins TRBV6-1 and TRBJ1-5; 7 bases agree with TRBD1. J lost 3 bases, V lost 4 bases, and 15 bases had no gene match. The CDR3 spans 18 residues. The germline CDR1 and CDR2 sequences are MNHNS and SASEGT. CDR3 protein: CASSATWTGGSNNQPQHF. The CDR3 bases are TGTGCCAGCAGTGCAACGTGGACAGGCGGGTCGAACAATCAGCCCCAGCATTTT.

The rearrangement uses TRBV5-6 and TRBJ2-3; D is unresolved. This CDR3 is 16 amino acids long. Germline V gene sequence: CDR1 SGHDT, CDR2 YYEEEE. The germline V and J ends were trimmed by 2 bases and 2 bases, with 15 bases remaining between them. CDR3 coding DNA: TGTGCCAGCAGCTTAATCAGAGAAGTGAACACAGATACGCAGTATTTT. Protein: CASSLIREVNTDTQYF.

The CDR3 nucleotides read TGTGCCATCAGTGCGGGACAGGGGCGGGAAAAACTGTTTTTT. This translates into CAISAGQGREKLFF. The chain uses TRBV10-3 and TRBJ1-4, with 10 positions matching TRBD1. The V segment lost 4 bases and the J segment 8 bases; nucleotides outside the gene matches: 4. Germline V gene sequence: CDR1 ENHRY, CDR2 SYGVKD. This CDR3 spans 14 amino acids.

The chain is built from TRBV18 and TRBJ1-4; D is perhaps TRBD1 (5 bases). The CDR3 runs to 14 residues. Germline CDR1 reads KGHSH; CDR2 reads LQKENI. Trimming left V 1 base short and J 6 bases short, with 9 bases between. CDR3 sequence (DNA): TGTGCCAGCTCACCACAGGCAGGGTATGAAAAACTGTTTTTT. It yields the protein CASSPQAGYEKLFF.

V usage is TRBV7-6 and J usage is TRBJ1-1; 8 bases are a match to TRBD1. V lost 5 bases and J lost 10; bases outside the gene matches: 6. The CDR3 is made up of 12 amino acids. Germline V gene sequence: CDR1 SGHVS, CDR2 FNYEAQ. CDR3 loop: CASSQDRASAFF. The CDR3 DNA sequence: TGTGCCAGCAGCCAGGACAGGGCTTCAGCTTTCTTT.

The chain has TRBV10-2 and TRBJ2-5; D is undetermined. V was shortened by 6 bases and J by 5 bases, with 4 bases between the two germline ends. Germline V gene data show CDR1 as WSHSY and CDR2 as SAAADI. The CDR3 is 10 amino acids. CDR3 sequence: CASRSETQYF. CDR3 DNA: TGCGCCAGCAGGTCCGAGACCCAGTACTTC.

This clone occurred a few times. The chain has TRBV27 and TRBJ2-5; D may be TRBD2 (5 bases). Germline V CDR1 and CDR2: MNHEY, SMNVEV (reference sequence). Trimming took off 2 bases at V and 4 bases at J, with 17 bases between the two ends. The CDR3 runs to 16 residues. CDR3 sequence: CASSLRGPPNRETQYF. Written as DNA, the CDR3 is TGTGCCAGCAGTTTACGAGGGCCCCCTAATCGAGAGACCCAGTACTTC.

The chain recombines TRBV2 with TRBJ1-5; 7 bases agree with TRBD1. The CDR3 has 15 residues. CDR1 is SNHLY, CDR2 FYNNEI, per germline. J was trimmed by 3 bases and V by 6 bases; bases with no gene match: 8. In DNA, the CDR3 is TGTGCCAGCAGAGGGGGGACAGAGCACAATCAGCCCCAGCATTTT. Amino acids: CASRGGTEHNQPQHF.

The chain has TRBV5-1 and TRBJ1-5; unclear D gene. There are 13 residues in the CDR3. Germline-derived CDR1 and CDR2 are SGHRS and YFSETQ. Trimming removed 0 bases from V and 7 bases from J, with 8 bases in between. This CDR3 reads CASSLEGSQPQHF. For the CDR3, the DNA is TGCGCCAGCAGCTTGGAGGGAAGCCAGCCCCAGCATTTT.

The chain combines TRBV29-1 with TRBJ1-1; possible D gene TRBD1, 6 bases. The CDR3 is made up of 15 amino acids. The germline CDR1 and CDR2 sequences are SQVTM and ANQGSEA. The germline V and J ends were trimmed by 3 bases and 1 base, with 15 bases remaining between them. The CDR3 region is CSVEVVVTGNTEAFF. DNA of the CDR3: TGCAGCGTTGAGGTTGTAGTGACAGGGAACACTGAAGCTTTCTTT.

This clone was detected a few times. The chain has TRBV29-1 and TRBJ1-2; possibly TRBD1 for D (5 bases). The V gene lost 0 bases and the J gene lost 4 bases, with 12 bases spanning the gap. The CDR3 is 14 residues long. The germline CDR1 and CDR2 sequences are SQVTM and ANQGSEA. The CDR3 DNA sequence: TGCAGCGTTGAAGATGGTAGGGGCGGCTATGGCTACACCTTC. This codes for CSVEDGRGGYGYTF.

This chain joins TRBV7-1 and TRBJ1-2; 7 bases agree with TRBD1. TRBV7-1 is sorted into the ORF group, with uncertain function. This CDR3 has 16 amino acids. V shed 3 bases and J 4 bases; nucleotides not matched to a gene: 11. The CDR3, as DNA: TGTGCCAGCAGCTCCATACTCAGGGGGGCTTCCTATGGCTACACCTTC. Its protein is CASSSILRGASYGYTF.

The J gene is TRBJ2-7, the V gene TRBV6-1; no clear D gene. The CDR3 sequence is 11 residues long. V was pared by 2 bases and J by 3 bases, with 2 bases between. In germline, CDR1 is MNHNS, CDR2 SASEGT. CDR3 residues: CASSEFYEQYF. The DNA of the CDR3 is TGTGCCAGCAGTGAATTCTACGAGCAGTACTTC.

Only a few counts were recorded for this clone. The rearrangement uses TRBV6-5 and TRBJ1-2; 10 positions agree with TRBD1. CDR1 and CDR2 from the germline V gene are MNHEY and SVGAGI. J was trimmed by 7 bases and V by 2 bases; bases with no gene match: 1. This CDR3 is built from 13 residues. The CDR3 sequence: CASSYRDRGGYTF. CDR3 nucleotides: TGTGCCAGCAGTTACAGGGACAGGGGTGGCTACACCTTC.

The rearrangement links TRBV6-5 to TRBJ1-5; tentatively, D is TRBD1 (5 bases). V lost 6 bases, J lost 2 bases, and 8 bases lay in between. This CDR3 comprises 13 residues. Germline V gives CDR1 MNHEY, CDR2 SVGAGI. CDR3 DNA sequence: TGTGCCAGCAGCCAAGGGGGCAATCAGCCCCAGCATTTT. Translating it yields CASSQGGNQPQHF.

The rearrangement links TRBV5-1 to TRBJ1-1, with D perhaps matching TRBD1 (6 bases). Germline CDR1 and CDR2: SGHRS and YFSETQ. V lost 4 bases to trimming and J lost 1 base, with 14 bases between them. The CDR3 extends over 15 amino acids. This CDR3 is CASSASGHKNTEAFF. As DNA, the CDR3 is TGCGCCAGCAGCGCCTCGGGACACAAGAACACTGAAGCTTTCTTT.

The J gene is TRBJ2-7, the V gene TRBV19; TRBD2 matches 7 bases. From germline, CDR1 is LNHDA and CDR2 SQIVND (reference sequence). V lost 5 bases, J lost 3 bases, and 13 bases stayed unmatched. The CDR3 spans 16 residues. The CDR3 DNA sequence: TGTGCCAGTAGTGGTCTGGCTAGCGGATGGGTCTACGAGCAGTACTTC. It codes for CASSGLASGWVYEQYF.

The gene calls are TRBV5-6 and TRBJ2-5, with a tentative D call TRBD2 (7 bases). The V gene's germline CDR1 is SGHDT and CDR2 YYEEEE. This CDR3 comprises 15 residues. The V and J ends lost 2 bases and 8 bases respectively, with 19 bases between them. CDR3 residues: CASSFGGATAGTQYF. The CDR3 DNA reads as TGTGCCAGCAGCTTTGGGGGGGCAACGGCCGGCACCCAGTACTTC. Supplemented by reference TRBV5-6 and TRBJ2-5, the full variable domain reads DAGVTQSPTHLIKTRGQQVTLRCSPKSGHDTVSWYQQALGQGPQFIFQYYEEEERQRGNFPDRFSGHQFPNYSSELNVNALLLGDSALYLCASSFGGATAGTQYFGPGTRLLVL.

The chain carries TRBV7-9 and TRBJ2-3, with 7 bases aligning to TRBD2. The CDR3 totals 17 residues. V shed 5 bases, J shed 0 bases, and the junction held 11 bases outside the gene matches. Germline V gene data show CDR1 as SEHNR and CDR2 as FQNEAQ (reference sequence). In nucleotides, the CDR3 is TGTGCCAGCAGCCCCAGACTAGCTGGCACTAGCACAGATACGCAGTATTTT. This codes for CASSPRLAGTSTDTQYF.

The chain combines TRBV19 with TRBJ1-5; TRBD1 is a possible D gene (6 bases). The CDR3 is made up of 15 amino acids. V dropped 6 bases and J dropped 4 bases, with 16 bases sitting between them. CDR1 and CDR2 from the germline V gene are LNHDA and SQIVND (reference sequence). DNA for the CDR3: TGTGCCAGTAGCCCGGGTGGCAGGGGAAATCAGCCCCAGCATTTT. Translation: CASSPGGRGNQPQHF.

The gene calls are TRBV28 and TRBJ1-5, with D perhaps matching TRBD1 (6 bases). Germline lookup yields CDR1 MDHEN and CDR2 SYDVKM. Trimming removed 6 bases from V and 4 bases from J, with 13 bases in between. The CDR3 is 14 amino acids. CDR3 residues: CASSTGSRNQPQHF. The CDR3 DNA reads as TGTGCCAGCAGCACAGGGTCGAGAAATCAGCCCCAGCATTTT.

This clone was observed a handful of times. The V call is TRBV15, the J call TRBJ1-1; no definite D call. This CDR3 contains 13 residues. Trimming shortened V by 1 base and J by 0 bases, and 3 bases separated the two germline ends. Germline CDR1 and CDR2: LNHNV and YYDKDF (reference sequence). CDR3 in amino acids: CATSRGMNTEAFF. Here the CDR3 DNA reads TGTGCCACCAGCAGAGGAATGAACACTGAAGCTTTCTTT.

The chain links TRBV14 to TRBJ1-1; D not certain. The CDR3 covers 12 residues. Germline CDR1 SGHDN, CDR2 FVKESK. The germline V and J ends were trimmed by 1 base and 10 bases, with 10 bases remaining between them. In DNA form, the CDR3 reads TGTGCCAGCAGCCAAGTGGGTAGCAGAGCTTTCTTT. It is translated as CASSQVGSRAFF.

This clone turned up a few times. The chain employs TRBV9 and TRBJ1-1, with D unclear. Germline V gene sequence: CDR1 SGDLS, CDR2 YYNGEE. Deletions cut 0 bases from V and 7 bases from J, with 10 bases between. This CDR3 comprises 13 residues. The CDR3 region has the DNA TGTGCCAGCAGCGTAGTGGAGGGAGGTGAAGCTTTCTTT. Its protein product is CASSVVEGGEAFF.

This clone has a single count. CDR3 loop: CASSRQNFYEQYF. The CDR3 DNA follows: TGTGCCAGCAGCCGACAGAATTTCTACGAGCAGTACTTC. The chain uses TRBV5-4 and TRBJ2-7; D might be TRBD1 (5 bases). V lost 4 bases to trimming and J lost 3 bases, with 11 bases between them. Germline V lookup: CDR1 SGHNT, CDR2 YYREEE (reference sequence). The CDR3 has 13 amino acids.

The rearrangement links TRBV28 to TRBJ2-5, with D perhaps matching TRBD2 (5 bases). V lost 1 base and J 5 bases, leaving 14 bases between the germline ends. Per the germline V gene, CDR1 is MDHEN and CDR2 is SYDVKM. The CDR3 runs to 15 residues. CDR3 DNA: TGTGCCAGCAGTTTATTGGGGAGTCCTGGGGAGACCCAGTACTTC. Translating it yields CASSLLGSPGETQYF.

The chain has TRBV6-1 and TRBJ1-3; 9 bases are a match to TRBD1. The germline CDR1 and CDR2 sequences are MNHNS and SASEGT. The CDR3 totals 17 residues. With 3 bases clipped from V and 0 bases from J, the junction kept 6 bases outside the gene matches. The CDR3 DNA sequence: TGTGCCAGCAGTGACCCGGGACAGGGCGTCTCTGGAAACACCATATATTTT. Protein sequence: CASSDPGQGVSGNTIYF.